This T cell receptor (beta chain) was identified during a study of siplizumab effects on memory and regulatory T cells. Overall study results and limits: In controls, about 28% of mappable alloreactive CD4+ clones were Treg-derived on average, versus roughly 69% with siplizumab. Only a minor fraction of alloreactive clones mapped to unstimulated subsets.

Regarding this clone: Its specificity is not known.

This table comes from immunoSEQ multiplex PCR, and its TCRdb copy is limited to in-frame clones, with some not included. The table lists about 100,000 clones, about 94% of them singletons. The germline CDR1 and CDR2 sequences are LNHNV and YYDKDF (reference sequence). V dropped 3 bases and J dropped 3; count of bases not matched to a gene: 6. The CDR3 loop spans 15 amino acids. The chain has TRBV15 and TRBJ2-3, with 7 bases that match TRBD2. The receptor was derived from a human donor in good health. The sample consisted of non-Treg CD4+ T cells sorted from blood. Here the CDR3 reads CATSSLAEQTDTQYF. The CDR3 region has the DNA TGTGCCACCAGCAGTCTAGCGGAACAAACAGATACGCAGTATTTT. Based on the CDR3 plus reference TRBV15 and TRBJ2-3, the full variable domain is DAMVIQNPRYQVTQFGKPVTLSCSQTLNHNVMYWYQQKSSQAPKLLFHYYDKDFNNEADTPDNFQSRRPNTSFCFLDIRSPGLGDTAMYLCATSSLAEQTDTQYFGPGTRLTVL.